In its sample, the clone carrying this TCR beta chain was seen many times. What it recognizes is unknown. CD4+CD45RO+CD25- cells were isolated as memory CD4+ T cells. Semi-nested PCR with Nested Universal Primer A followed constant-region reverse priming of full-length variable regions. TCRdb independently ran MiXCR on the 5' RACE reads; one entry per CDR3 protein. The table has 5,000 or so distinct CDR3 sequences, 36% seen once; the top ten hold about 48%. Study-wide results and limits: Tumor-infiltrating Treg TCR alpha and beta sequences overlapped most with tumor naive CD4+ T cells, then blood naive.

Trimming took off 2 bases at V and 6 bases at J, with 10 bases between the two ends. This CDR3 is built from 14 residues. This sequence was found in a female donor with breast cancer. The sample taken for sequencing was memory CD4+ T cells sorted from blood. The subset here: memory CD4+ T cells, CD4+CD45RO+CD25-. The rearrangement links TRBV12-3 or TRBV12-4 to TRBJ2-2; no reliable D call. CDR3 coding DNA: TGTGCCAGCAGTTTAAGTGTTCGTGCCGGGGAGCTGTTTTTT. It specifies CASSLSVRAGELFF.